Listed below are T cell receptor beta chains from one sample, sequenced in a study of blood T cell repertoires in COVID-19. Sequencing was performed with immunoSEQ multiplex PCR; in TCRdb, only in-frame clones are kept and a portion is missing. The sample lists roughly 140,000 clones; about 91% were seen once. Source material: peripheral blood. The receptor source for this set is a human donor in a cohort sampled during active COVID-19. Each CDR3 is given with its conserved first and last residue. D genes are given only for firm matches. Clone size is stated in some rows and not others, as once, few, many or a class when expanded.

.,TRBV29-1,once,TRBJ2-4,CSVLPPGTKNIQYF,TGCAGCGTCCTCCCCCCGGGGACCAAAAACATTCAGTACTTC
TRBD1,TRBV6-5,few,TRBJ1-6,CASSYSRTGGPPLHF,TGTGCCAGCAGTTACTCCAGGACAGGGGGTCCACCCCTCCACTTT
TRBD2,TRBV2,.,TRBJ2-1,CASSFTSGGAGEQFF,TGTGCCAGCAGTTTTACTAGCGGGGGGGCCGGGGAGCAGTTCTTC
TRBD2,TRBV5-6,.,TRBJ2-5,CASSLVAGEAQYF,TGTGCCAGCAGCTTGGTGGCGGGGGAGGCCCAGTACTTC
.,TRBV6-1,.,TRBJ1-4,CASSELRGNEKLFF,TGTGCCAGCAGTGAACTAAGGGGTAATGAAAAACTGTTTTTT
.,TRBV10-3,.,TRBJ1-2,CAISDGRGPYGYTF,TGTGCCATCAGTGACGGCAGGGGACCCTATGGCTACACCTTC
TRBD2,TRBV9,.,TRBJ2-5,CASSSGTSGGVGETQYF,TGTGCCAGCAGCTCCGGGACTAGCGGGGGGGTCGGAGAGACCCAGTACTTC
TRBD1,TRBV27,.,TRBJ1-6,CASRSLQGASSPLHF,TGTGCCAGCAGGAGCTTACAGGGGGCTTCCTCACCCCTCCACTTT
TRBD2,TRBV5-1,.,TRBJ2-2,CASSRSGANTGELFF,TGCGCCAGCAGCCGTAGCGGGGCGAACACCGGGGAGCTGTTTTTT
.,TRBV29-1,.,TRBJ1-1,CSVEVRMNTEAFF,TGCAGCGTTGAAGTGCGGATGAACACTGAAGCTTTCTTT
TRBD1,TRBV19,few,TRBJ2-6,CASSTTGTGANVLTF,TGTGCCAGTAGTACGACAGGGACTGGGGCCAACGTCCTGACTTTC
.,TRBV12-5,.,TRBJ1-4,CASGSNPGGSPGKLFF,TGTGCTAGTGGTTCAAACCCGGGTGGATCTCCGGGAAAACTGTTTTTT
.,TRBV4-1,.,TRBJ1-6,CASSRQENNSPLHF,TGCGCCAGCAGCCGACAGGAAAATAATTCACCCCTCCACTTT
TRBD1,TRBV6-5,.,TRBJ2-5,CASSTTGGLETQYF,TGTGCCAGCAGTACTACAGGGGGCCTTGAGACCCAGTACTTC
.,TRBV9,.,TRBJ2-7,CASSVGVMRSYEQYF,TGTGCCAGCAGCGTAGGGGTGATGAGGTCCTACGAGCAGTACTTC
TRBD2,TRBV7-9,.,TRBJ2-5,CASSLSGGRRETQYF,TGTGCCAGCAGCCTTAGCGGGGGCAGGAGGGAGACCCAGTACTTC
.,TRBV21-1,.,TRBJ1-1,CASSPTGGNTEAFF,TGTGCCAGCAGTCCGACAGGGGGAAACACTGAAGCTTTCTTT
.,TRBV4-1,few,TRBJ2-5,CASSPPLVRGYQETQYF,TGCGCCAGCAGCCCCCCCCTGGTTCGGGGATACCAAGAGACCCAGTACTTC
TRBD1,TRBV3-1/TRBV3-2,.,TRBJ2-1,CASSRGTGSSYNEQFF,TGTGCCAGCAGCCGGGGGACAGGGAGCTCCTACAATGAGCAGTTCTTC
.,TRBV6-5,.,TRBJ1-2,CASSYDGSGGGYTF,TGTGCCAGCAGTTACGACGGCAGCGGTGGGGGCTACACCTTC
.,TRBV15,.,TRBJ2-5,CATSRQPGGRETQYF,TGTGCCACCAGCCGTCAACCGGGGGGCCGGGAGACCCAGTACTTC
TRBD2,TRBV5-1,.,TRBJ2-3,CASSLNLAGKADTQYF,TGCGCCAGCAGCTTAAATCTAGCGGGGAAGGCAGATACGCAGTATTTT
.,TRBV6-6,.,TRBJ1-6,CASTLQGYNSPLHF,TGTGCCAGCACACTTCAGGGGTATAATTCACCCCTCCACTTT
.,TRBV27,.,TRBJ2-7,CASSSYAGAMKNEQYF,TGTGCCAGCAGTTCGTATGCGGGCGCGATGAAAAACGAGCAGTACTTC
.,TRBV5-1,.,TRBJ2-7,CASSPLGDSYEQYF,TGCGCCAGCAGCCCCCTCGGTGACTCCTACGAGCAGTACTTC
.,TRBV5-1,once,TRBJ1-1,CASSSTGGNTEAFF,TGCGCCAGCAGCTCCACAGGTGGGAACACTGAAGCTTTCTTT
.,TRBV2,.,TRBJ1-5,CASKGVGNQPQHF,TGTGCCAGCAAGGGGGTTGGCAATCAGCCCCAGCATTTT
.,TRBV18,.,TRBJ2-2,CASSPFQANTGELFF,TGTGCCAGCTCACCATTCCAGGCCAACACCGGGGAGCTGTTTTTT
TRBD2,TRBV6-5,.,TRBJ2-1,CASGRLAGNEQFF,TGTGCCAGCGGGAGACTAGCGGGGAATGAGCAGTTCTTC
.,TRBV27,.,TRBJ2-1,CASTALQGYEQFF,TGTGCCAGCACCGCATTACAGGGATATGAGCAGTTCTTC
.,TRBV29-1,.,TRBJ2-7,CSVGEFGEQYF,TGCAGCGTTGGAGAGTTCGGGGAGCAGTACTTC
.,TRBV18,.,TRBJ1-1,CASSPGLHRTEAFF,TGTGCCAGCTCACCGGGCCTTCACAGGACTGAAGCTTTCTTT
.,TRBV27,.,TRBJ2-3,CASSSSAVPDTQYF,TGTGCCAGCTCCTCGTCTGCAGTTCCAGATACGCAGTATTTT